What follows are 7 T cell receptor beta chains derived from one specimen sequenced in a study of blood T cell repertoires in COVID-19. Assay: immunoSEQ multiplex PCR; the TCRdb copy retains only in-frame clones and omits some. The table includes a few hundred thousand clones, about 91% detected once. The specimen sequenced was peripheral blood. The receptors here all came from a woman aged 40 to 50 who had recovered from COVID-19.

CDR3: CARSGPTSGGQFTGELFF. The CDR3 coding sequence is TGTGCCAGAAGCGGCCCGACTAGCGGGGGACAATTCACCGGGGAGCTGTTTTTT. The chain carries TRBV5-3 and TRBJ2-2; 12 bases map to TRBD2. TRBV5-3 counts as an open reading frame of uncertain function. The CDR3 has 18 amino acids. V gave up 4 bases and J gave up 4 bases; unmatched junction bases: 11.

The chain combines TRBV19 with TRBJ1-4, with TRBD1 identical over 7 bases. Germline CDR1 is LNHDA and CDR2 is SQIVND (reference sequence). This CDR3 is built from 15 residues. The trim removed 7 bases at V and 5 bases at J, leaving 10 bases unmatched. CDR3 residues: CASNIRQGLNEKLFF. The CDR3, as DNA: TGTGCCAGTAACATCAGACAGGGCCTAAATGAAAAACTGTTTTTT.

J is TRBJ2-1 and V is TRBV5-1; unclear D gene. Germline V gene lookup returns CDR1 SGHRS and CDR2 YFSETQ. With 0 bases removed from V and 8 bases from J, the gap between germline ends came to 9 bases. The CDR3 loop spans 13 amino acids. The CDR3 protein is CASSLGLSDEQFF. DNA for the CDR3: TGCGCCAGCAGCTTGGGGTTGAGCGATGAGCAGTTCTTC.

The V call is TRBV7-9, the J call TRBJ2-5; TRBD2 agrees at 8 bases. Germline V lookup: CDR1 SEHNR, CDR2 FQNEAQ (reference sequence). V shed 3 bases and J 7 bases; nucleotides not matched to a gene: 10. This CDR3 has 15 amino acids. The CDR3 nucleotides read TGTGCCAGCAGCTTGCCTCAAGGGACTAGGGGGACCCAGTACTTC. Its translation is CASSLPQGTRGTQYF.

The chain employs TRBV5-1 and TRBJ2-1, with 10 bases that match TRBD1. CDR1 is SGHRS and CDR2 is YFSETQ in the germline V gene. The V gene end was trimmed by 6 bases and the J gene end by 2 bases; junction bases not matched to a gene: 5. The CDR3 has 15 residues. Here the CDR3 DNA reads TGCGCCAGCACCCCGGGACAGGGGACCTACAATGAGCAGTTCTTC. It codes for CASTPGQGTYNEQFF.

The V and J genes are TRBV7-3 and TRBJ2-7; 8 nucleotides line up with TRBD1. CDR1 is SGHTA and CDR2 is FQGTGA in the germline V gene. Trimming took 5 bases from V and 6 from J; bases not matched to a gene: 6. The CDR3 loop spans 13 amino acids. This CDR3 reads CASSIIQGGEQYF. CDR3 DNA: TGTGCCAGCAGCATTATACAGGGGGGCGAGCAGTACTTC.

The count of this clone is one. The genes are TRBV28 and TRBJ1-5; D unresolved. Trimming pared 6 bases from V and 6 bases from J, leaving 9 bases between. The CDR3 is made up of 12 amino acids. Germline V gene lookup returns CDR1 MDHEN and CDR2 SYDVKM. The CDR3, as DNA: TGTGCCAGCAGGACTGTGGGTCAGCCCCAGCATTTT. This gives the protein CASRTVGQPQHF.